This T cell receptor (beta chain) was identified during a study of T cell changes during pregnancy in multiple sclerosis. The sample holds a few counts of this clone. Clones were sequenced by immunoSEQ multiplex PCR, and TCRdb holds only the in-frame ones, with some missing. The sample carries tens of thousands of clones, 85% to 95% recorded once. Trimming left V 7 bases short and J 4 bases short, with 16 bases between. This CDR3 region has 14 residues. Germline-derived CDR1 and CDR2 are MNHEY and SMNVEV (reference sequence). The receptor was derived from a female donor with multiple sclerosis, enrolled in a pregnancy study. This specimen consisted of CD8+ T cells from peripheral blood mononuclear cells, obtained in the third trimester of pregnancy. The rearrangement joins TRBV27 to TRBJ1-2; D possibly corresponds to TRBD1 (6 bases). The CDR3 region is CASKVLGTSYGYTF. As DNA, the CDR3 is TGTGCCAGCAAGGTCCTCGGGACAAGCTATGGCTACACCTTC.